The 28 T cell receptor beta chains below come from one sample, sequenced in a study of beta chain features in type 1 diabetes. Sequencing targeted expressed TCRB transcripts, as all isolated RNA had been reverse transcribed. Produced via immunoSEQ multiplex PCR; TCRdb's table is partial and in-frame only. Altogether around 160,000 clones are present, 48% being singletons, with the ten largest covering under 0.45%. Sequenced sample: Tregs from blood. Every receptor here comes from a man between 18 and 35 years old in good health.

This chain joins TRBV5-6 and TRBJ2-3; TRBD2 aligns across 15 bases. The ends lost 1 base at V and 5 bases at J; junction bases unmatched: 5. Germline lookup yields CDR1 SGHDT and CDR2 YYEEEE. The CDR3 is 17 amino acids. The CDR3 DNA reads TGTGCCAGCAGCTTGCTCGGACTAGCGGGAGGGATAGATACGCAGTATTTT. Amino acids: CASSLLGLAGGIDTQYF.

The genes are TRBV5-1 and TRBJ2-1; 7 positions agree with TRBD2. Germline trimming cut 1 base from V and 2 bases from J; bases unmatched to any gene: 3. The CDR3 extends over 15 amino acids. Germline CDR1 and CDR2: SGHRS and YFSETQ. The CDR3 sequence is CASSLSLAAYNEQFF. CDR3 nucleotide sequence: TGCGCCAGCAGCTTGTCCCTAGCGGCCTACAATGAGCAGTTCTTC.

As for this clone: Germline and junction disagree at one end, which may indicate a read error. This rearrangement joins TRBV9 to TRBJ1-2; possibly TRBD1 for D (6 bases). Per germline, CDR1 SGDLS and CDR2 YYNGEE. The CDR3 sequence is 15 residues long. CDR3 nucleotides: TGTGCCAACAGCGTATCGACAGGCCTCAGGGATGGCTACACCTTC. Translation: CANSVSTGLRDGYTF.

The rearrangement links TRBV27 to TRBJ2-7; TRBD2 is a possible D gene (6 bases). This CDR3 region has 14 residues. V lost 3 bases and J 0 bases, leaving 9 bases between the germline ends. Per the germline V gene, CDR1 is MNHEY and CDR2 is SMNVEV (reference sequence). CDR3 residues: CASSFSGSSYEQYF. CDR3 DNA sequence: TGTGCCAGCAGTTTTTCCGGGAGCTCCTACGAGCAGTACTTC.

This clone came up once. The chain has TRBV25-1 and TRBJ2-3; TRBD2 matches at 10 bases. The V and J ends lost 5 bases and 4 bases, in that order; junction bases with no gene match: 9. The CDR3 consists of 16 residues. CDR1 is MGHDK and CDR2 is SYGVNS in the germline V gene. CDR3 amino acids: CASSLGLAITADTQYF. CDR3 bases: TGTGCCAGCAGTTTGGGACTAGCGATCACTGCAGATACGCAGTATTTT.

This chain joins TRBV18 and TRBJ2-2, with a weak D call TRBD1 (5 bases). The CDR3 runs to 13 residues. The germline V gene encodes CDR1 KGHSH and CDR2 LQKENI. The V and J ends lost 6 bases and 3 bases respectively, with 8 bases between them. In nucleotides, the CDR3 is TGTGCCAGCTCCTTCAGGGACACCGGGGAGCTGTTTTTT. This translates into CASSFRDTGELFF.

A few counts support this clone. The chain employs TRBV10-3 and TRBJ2-7; TRBD1 matches at 8 bases. Germline loops: CDR1 ENHRY, CDR2 SYGVKD. This CDR3 is built from 12 residues. The V segment lost 10 bases and the J segment 5 bases; nucleotides outside the gene matches: 7. The DNA for the CDR3 is TGTGCCACCGGACAGGGAGTCGACGAGCAGTACTTC. Its translation: CATGQGVDEQYF.

A few counts support this clone. This chain uses TRBV7-2 with TRBJ2-5; unclear D gene. The CDR3 loop spans 17 amino acids. CDR1 SGHTA and CDR2 FQGNSA come from the germline V gene. Trimming took 2 bases from V and 5 from J, leaving 21 bases between them. For the CDR3, the DNA is TGTGCCAGCAGCTTAAGTGGGTTGGGCGTTCTCAGGGAGACCCAGTACTTC. This encodes CASSLSGLGVLRETQYF.

This clone was found a few times. The rearrangement links TRBV5-1 to TRBJ1-6, with D possibly being TRBD1 (6 bases). CDR3 length: 17 residues. The germline V and J ends were trimmed by 5 bases and 8 bases, with 23 bases remaining between them. Per germline, CDR1 SGHRS and CDR2 YFSETQ. The CDR3 region is CASSTSGGQYLDSPLHF. CDR3 DNA sequence: TGCGCCAGCAGTACGAGCGGCGGACAGTATCTCGATTCACCCCTCCACTTT.

This clone was detected only a few times. V gene TRBV7-2 combines with J gene TRBJ1-5, with D unclear. Germline V gives CDR1 SGHTA, CDR2 FQGNSA. Trimming pared 4 bases from V and 0 bases from J, leaving 10 bases between. CDR3 length equals 15 residues. The CDR3 reads CASSSLGFSNQPQHF. The CDR3 DNA reads as TGTGCCAGCAGCTCCCTCGGTTTTAGCAATCAGCCCCAGCATTTT.

In its sample, this clone was seen once. This chain connects TRBV9 to TRBJ2-2; 8 nucleotides align to TRBD1. With V trimmed by 3 bases and J by 3 bases, 13 bases remained unmatched. Germline assignment: CDR1 SGDLS and CDR2 YYNGEE. The CDR3 is 18 residues long. CDR3 bases: TGTGCCAGCAGCGCCCGGACAGGGAGGCCGAGGGACACCGGGGAGCTGTTTTTT. Protein sequence: CASSARTGRPRDTGELFF.

The chain is built from TRBV5-1 and TRBJ2-6, with 7 bases aligning to TRBD1. The CDR3 spans 19 residues. From germline, CDR1 is SGHRS and CDR2 YFSETQ. The ends lost 5 bases at V and 0 bases at J; junction bases unmatched: 14. The CDR3 spells CASRPRRDRRSSGANVLTF. CDR3 nucleotides: TGCGCCAGCAGACCTAGAAGGGACAGAAGGAGCTCTGGGGCCAACGTCCTGACTTTC.

This clone was counted a few times. The chain links TRBV7-8 to TRBJ1-1; 7 bases match TRBD1. Germline assignment: CDR1 SGHVS and CDR2 FQNEAQ. This CDR3 contains 14 residues. V was pared by 1 base and J by 4 bases, with 3 bases of the junction left unmatched. Here the CDR3 DNA reads TGTGCCAGCAGCTTAGACAGGGGTGGCACTGAAGCTTTCTTT. Amino acid sequence: CASSLDRGGTEAFF. Together with reference TRBV7-8 and TRBJ1-1, the CDR3 gives the full variable domain: GAGVSQSPRYKVAKRGQDVALRCDPISGHVSLFWYQQALGQGPEFLTYFQNEAQLDKSGLPSDRFFAERPEGSVSTLKIQRTQQEDSAVYLCASSLDRGGTEAFFGQGTRLTVV.

This chain links TRBV18 with TRBJ1-1; 10 positions match TRBD1. Germline values: CDR1 KGHSH, CDR2 LQKENI. V was pared by 3 bases and J by 6 bases, with 4 bases of the junction left unmatched. The CDR3 is 14 residues long. The CDR3 nucleotides read TGTGCCAGCTCACCGACAGGGGGCTTCGCTGAAGCTTTCTTT. As protein: CASSPTGGFAEAFF.

The gene calls are TRBV18 and TRBJ2-4, with D perhaps TRBD2 (6 bases). This CDR3 is 16 amino acids long. Germline V lookup: CDR1 KGHSH, CDR2 LQKENI. The V and J ends lost 5 bases and 0 bases respectively, with 14 bases between them. The CDR3 sequence: CASSEGLLQAKNIQYF. Here the CDR3 DNA reads TGTGCCAGCTCAGAGGGACTCCTTCAAGCCAAAAACATTCAGTACTTC.

This clone turned up a few times. The chain has TRBV30 and TRBJ1-6; 9 bases line up with TRBD1. V gave up 0 bases and J gave up 2 bases; unmatched junction bases: 5. The CDR3 runs to 17 residues. From germline, CDR1 is GTSNPN and CDR2 SVGIG (reference sequence). The CDR3 sequence: CAWSVRGTGTYNSPLHF. The CDR3 DNA reads TGTGCCTGGAGTGTACGCGGGACAGGGACCTATAATTCACCCCTCCACTTT.

This rearrangement joins TRBV7-2 to TRBJ1-5; weak D call: TRBD1 (5 bases). This CDR3 comprises 13 residues. V lost 5 bases, J lost 6 bases, and 11 bases lay in between. CDR1 SGHTA and CDR2 FQGNSA come from the germline V gene. CDR3 coding DNA: TGTGCCAGCAGCGACCAGGGAGGTCAGCCCCAGCATTTT. Encoded protein: CASSDQGGQPQHF.

This clone was counted only a few times. J is TRBJ2-5 and V is TRBV5-1; D possibly corresponds to TRBD1 (5 bases). Germline-derived CDR1 and CDR2 are SGHRS and YFSETQ. Trimming shortened V by 4 bases and J by 5 bases, and 15 bases separated the two germline ends. This CDR3 spans 14 amino acids. The DNA for the CDR3 is TGCGCCAGCAGCCTGGGGCCATTCGTGGAGACCCAGTACTTC. It codes for CASSLGPFVETQYF.

The chain carries TRBV10-3 and TRBJ2-7; TRBD1 agrees at 10 bases. Germline assignment: CDR1 ENHRY and CDR2 SYGVKD. Trimming took 5 bases from V and 2 from J; bases not matched to a gene: 15. The CDR3 totals 18 residues. The CDR3 loop is CAISPRIGTGVSTYEQYF. CDR3 sequence (DNA): TGTGCCATCAGTCCGAGAATAGGGACAGGGGTGAGCACCTACGAGCAGTACTTC.

This clone was counted a few times. The rearrangement uses TRBV7-2 and TRBJ2-5; a possible D gene is TRBD1 (5 bases). This CDR3 has 14 residues. Germline-derived CDR1 and CDR2 are SGHTA and FQGNSA. Trimming removed 5 bases from V and 4 bases from J, with 14 bases in between. The CDR3 sequence: CASSASPRAETQYF. DNA of the CDR3: TGTGCCAGCAGCGCCTCGCCCAGGGCAGAGACCCAGTACTTC.

The chain carries TRBV2 and TRBJ2-5; 7 nucleotides align to TRBD2. The tail of the sequence fits TRBJ2-7 better, so the J call may be wrong. The length of the CDR3 is 16 residues. Germline CDR1 is SNHLY and CDR2 is FYNNEI. CDR3 region: CASSERGQASGYEQYF. In DNA, the CDR3 is TGTGCCAGCAGTGAGCGTGGTCAGGCTAGCGGCTACGAGCAGTACTTC.

CDR3 loop: CASSLSGVAFF. Written as DNA, the CDR3 is TGTGCCAGCAGTTTAAGCGGTGTAGCTTTCTTT. The chain is built from TRBV28 and TRBJ1-1; no clear D gene. CDR3 length: 11 residues. The ends were cut back, 2 bases at V and 10 bases at J, with 8 bases in the middle. Germline CDR1 and CDR2: MDHEN and SYDVKM.

The gene calls are TRBV5-4 and TRBJ1-2; tentative D call: TRBD1 (6 bases). Germline V gene lookup returns CDR1 SGHNT and CDR2 YYREEE (reference sequence). Trimming removed 1 base from V and 5 bases from J, with 12 bases in between. The CDR3 has 14 amino acids. The CDR3 region is CASSLFGQGYGYTF. The CDR3, as DNA: TGTGCCAGCAGCTTGTTCGGCCAGGGGTATGGCTACACCTTC.

This chain links TRBV19 with TRBJ1-3, with D unclear. The germline V gene encodes CDR1 LNHDA and CDR2 SQIVND (reference sequence). Trimming shortened V by 3 bases and J by 4 bases, and 4 bases separated the two germline ends. There are 12 residues in the CDR3. This chain's CDR3 is CASSIAGNTIYF. DNA of the CDR3: TGTGCCAGTAGTATCGCGGGAAACACCATATATTTT.

The CDR3 coding sequence is TGTGCCAGCAGCCCCGGACAGGTCTCCTACGAGCAGTACTTC. Translating gives CASSPGQVSYEQYF. The chain recombines TRBV7-2 with TRBJ2-5; 7 positions agree with TRBD1. With the DNA end fitting TRBJ2-7 better, the J assignment may be wrong. Germline V lookup: CDR1 SGHTA, CDR2 FQGNSA. This CDR3 is built from 14 residues.

The chain employs TRBV6-5 and TRBJ1-3; the D gene is possibly TRBD1 (5 bases). The CDR3 sequence is 13 residues long. V lost 5 bases, J lost 1 base, and 6 bases lay in between. Germline CDR1 MNHEY, CDR2 SVGAGI. The CDR3 sequence: CASSTGSGNTIYF. The CDR3 DNA sequence: TGTGCCAGCAGTACAGGTTCTGGAAACACCATATATTTT.

This clone was detected only a few times. The chain carries TRBV7-2 and TRBJ1-3; 9 bases are shared with TRBD1. With V trimmed by 1 base and J by 8 bases, 9 bases remained unmatched. The CDR3 has 16 amino acids. CDR1 is SGHTA and CDR2 is FQGNSA in the germline V gene. CDR3: CASSLGSTGGFDTIYF. The CDR3 coding sequence is TGTGCCAGCAGCTTAGGTTCAACAGGGGGCTTTGACACCATATATTTT.

The V and J genes are TRBV7-2 and TRBJ2-4; 8 positions match TRBD1. The J segment lost 6 bases and the V segment lost 5 bases, leaving 12 bases of the junction unmatched. CDR1 and CDR2 (germline): SGHTA, FQGNSA. This CDR3 has 16 residues. The CDR3 loop reads CASSIQDRAFGNIQYF. CDR3 DNA sequence: TGTGCCAGCAGCATCCAGGACAGGGCGTTTGGAAACATTCAGTACTTC. The complete variable domain, with remaining parts taken from reference TRBV7-2 and TRBJ2-4, reads GAGVSQSPSNKVTEKGKDVELRCDPISGHTALYWYRQSLGQGLEFLIYFQGNSAPDKSGLPSDRFSAERTGGSVSTLTIQRTQQEDSAVYLCASSIQDRAFGNIQYFGAGTRLSVL.